Listed below are T cell receptor beta chains from one sample, sequenced in a study of control samples from healthy donors and cancer patients. The table came from immunoSEQ multiplex PCR; TCRdb's copy has only in-frame clones and leaves some out. Among about 180,000 clones listed, around 91% were seen once. The sample taken for sequencing was blood. All receptors come from a woman in her 50s in good health. Both conserved end residues are part of each CDR3. A D gene is named only where the DNA matches it firmly. Only part of the rows carry a size: once, few, many, or a class if the clone is expanded.

cdr3_nt	cdr3_aa	d_call	clone_size	v_call	j_call
TGCGCCAGCAGCCGATACGCGACGATTGCTGGAAACACCATATATTTT	CASSRYATIAGNTIYF	-	-	TRBV4-1	TRBJ1-3
TGTGCCAGCAGCCAAGAGGGCTTCGGGTGGGCTTTCTTT	CASSQEGFGWAFF	-	-	TRBV3-1/TRBV3-2	TRBJ1-1
TGTGCCAGCAGCCAAGATAACACAAGAAGGGCTGAAGCTTTCTTT	CASSQDNTRRAEAFF	-	-	TRBV14	TRBJ1-1
TGTGCCAGCAGCTGGGGGACTACCTCTACTGAAAAACTGTTTTTT	CASSWGTTSTEKLFF	-	-	TRBV5-5	TRBJ1-4
TGTGCCACCAGTGACGTGATTGGAAACACCATATATTTT	CATSDVIGNTIYF	-	few	TRBV24-1	TRBJ1-3
TGTGCCAGCAGCGCCCGACTTGGCCAAGGCAATGAGCAGTTCTTC	CASSARLGQGNEQFF	-	-	TRBV7-8	TRBJ2-1
TGTGCCAGCAGCCGCCTGCAGACAAGCAACACCGGGGAGCTGTTTTTT	CASSRLQTSNTGELFF	-	-	TRBV6-6	TRBJ2-2
TGTGCCAGCAGCCCGCAATCGCGAAACACCATATATTTT	CASSPQSRNTIYF	-	once	TRBV11-2	TRBJ1-3
TGCGCCAGCAGCCACCGCTGGGTGGCTCAAGAGACCCAGTACTTC	CASSHRWVAQETQYF	-	-	TRBV4-1	TRBJ2-5
TGTGCCAGCAGTTACATCCCACGTACCGGGGAGCTGTTTTTT	CASSYIPRTGELFF	-	-	TRBV6-5	TRBJ2-2
TGTGCCAGCAGCGTCGGGACAACTTACACAGATACGCAGTATTTT	CASSVGTTYTDTQYF	-	-	TRBV9	TRBJ2-3
TGTGCCAGCAGCTTATTATCTTCAGACTATAATTCACCCCTCCACTTT	CASSLLSSDYNSPLHF	-	-	TRBV7-6	TRBJ1-6
TGTGCCAGCAGCTGGGGACCACAGGGGAGCACAGATACGCAGTATTTT	CASSWGPQGSTDTQYF	TRBD1	-	TRBV5-6	TRBJ2-3
TGTGCCAGCTCACCATTTATGGGGGCGAACACCTACGAGCAGTACTTC	CASSPFMGANTYEQYF	-	-	TRBV18	TRBJ2-7
TGTGCCAGCAGCCCCCTGAGTGGTTTAGCGGGTCTCCAGTTCTTC	CASSPLSGLAGLQFF	TRBD2	-	TRBV9	TRBJ2-1
TGCGCCAGCAGTCCTGACGGCCGTACCCTCACTGAAGCTTTCTTT	CASSPDGRTLTEAFF	-	few	TRBV5-1	TRBJ1-1
TGTGCCAGCAGCTTGGAATACAGTTCCAATGAAAAACTGTTTTTT	CASSLEYSSNEKLFF	-	-	TRBV5-5	TRBJ1-4
TGTGCCAGCAGCCAAGTCAGCCCTAGGTCACCCCTCCACTTT	CASSQVSPRSPLHF	-	-	TRBV14	TRBJ1-6
TGTGCCAGCAGCTTAGGCCTAGCGGGTGGGTATGAGCAGTTCTTC	CASSLGLAGGYEQFF	TRBD2	-	TRBV11-3	TRBJ2-1
TGTGCCAGCAGTTTGGGCAGTAACTACGAGCAGTACTTC	CASSLGSNYEQYF	-	-	TRBV27	TRBJ2-7
TGTGCCAGCAGCGCCCGGGGGGGGCAGGGGACTGAAGCTTTCTTT	CASSARGGQGTEAFF	-	-	TRBV9	TRBJ1-1
TGTGCCAGCAGCCCCGGGGGGCGGAATTCACCCCTCCACTTT	CASSPGGRNSPLHF	-	-	TRBV7-2	TRBJ1-6
TGTGCCACAGTCCCTCCGGCCGTAAGTAGGGGGAACACTGAAGCTTTCTTT	CATVPPAVSRGNTEAFF	-	-	TRBV28	TRBJ1-1
TGTGCCAGCACCCTCTATCAGGGTGAAGCTTTCTTT	CASTLYQGEAFF	-	-	TRBV28	TRBJ1-1
TGTGCCAGCAGCTTGTTGGATACGCAGTATTTT	CASSLLDTQYF	-	-	TRBV5-4	TRBJ2-3
TGCAGTGCTAGTACCGGTAATCAGCCCCAGCATTTT	CSASTGNQPQHF	-	once	TRBV20-1	TRBJ1-5
TGTGCCAGCAGCTGGGGACAGAACACTGAAGCTTTCTTT	CASSWGQNTEAFF	-	-	TRBV5-5	TRBJ1-1
TGTGCCTGGAGTGTACTTGGGCGGGGCGAAGCTTTCTTT	CAWSVLGRGEAFF	-	-	TRBV30	TRBJ1-1
TGCGCCAGCAGCCAAGATATCACAGATGAAGCTTTCTTT	CASSQDITDEAFF	-	-	TRBV4-3	TRBJ1-1
TGTGCCAGCAGCTCACGACAGGGAGGAGGGTATGGCTACACCTTC	CASSSRQGGGYGYTF	-	-	TRBV21-1	TRBJ1-2
TGTGCCAGCAGCTCGCAGCGATTCTTCACGGGCTCTGGAAACACCATATATTTT	CASSSQRFFTGSGNTIYF	-	-	TRBV5-8	TRBJ1-3
TGTGCCAGCAGCCAATTGCGGAGCCGGGTTAAAGTCGCTTACGAGCAGTACTTC	CASSQLRSRVKVAYEQYF	-	-	TRBV3-1/TRBV3-2	TRBJ2-7
TGTGCCAGCAGTCCATCCGAGGGACAGGGGTACGCCGGGGAGCTGTTTTTT	CASSPSEGQGYAGELFF	TRBD1	-	TRBV28	TRBJ2-2
TGTGCCAGCAGCGCCGGGAAACACACTGAAGCTTTCTTT	CASSAGKHTEAFF	-	-	TRBV7-2	TRBJ1-1
TGTGCCAGCAGCCCTCCGGGACAGAACACCGGGGAGCTGTTTTTT	CASSPPGQNTGELFF	-	-	TRBV3-1/TRBV3-2	TRBJ2-2
TGTGCCAGCTCACCGCCCGGGACTAGCGGATTACATACGCAGTATTTT	CASSPPGTSGLHTQYF	TRBD2	-	TRBV18	TRBJ2-3
TGTGCCAGCAGTTCCCCCCCGGACTCCCCCTGGGACACTGAAGCTTTCTTT	CASSSPPDSPWDTEAFF	-	-	TRBV28	TRBJ1-1
TGTGCCAGCAGCGTAGACGGAGGCCGGGGGAATGGCTACACCTTC	CASSVDGGRGNGYTF	-	-	TRBV9	TRBJ1-2
TGTGCCAGCAGTTACCCCCGGGACCCCCTTGAGGTTGAGCAGTACTTC	CASSYPRDPLEVEQYF	-	-	TRBV6-8	TRBJ2-7